Following are 24 T cell receptor beta chains from one sample sequenced in a study of cytomegalovirus exposure and HLA in healthy donors. Researchers ran the PCR with 60 Vbeta and 13 Jbeta primers. Produced via immunoSEQ multiplex PCR; TCRdb's table is partial and in-frame only. The data show around 120,000 clones, 63% seen once. Material: PBMCs. The origin of the receptors is a man aged 35 to 55 in good health and CMV-seropositive.

The gene calls are TRBV28 and TRBJ1-5; D is ambiguous. The V and J ends lost 7 bases and 5 bases respectively, with 12 bases between them. The length of the CDR3 is 13 residues. Germline CDR1 is MDHEN and CDR2 is SYDVKM. CDR3 in amino acids: CASTSSSHQPQHF. The CDR3 DNA follows: TGTGCCAGCACTTCGTCAAGCCATCAGCCCCAGCATTTT.

The chain is built from TRBV13 and TRBJ2-1, with TRBD2 matching over 12 bases. From germline, CDR1 is PRHDT and CDR2 FYEKMQ (reference sequence). CDR3 length: 16 amino acids. Unmatched junction bases numbered 10, after V lost 3 bases and J lost 10 bases. The CDR3 sequence: CASSFQPGLAGEEQFF. CDR3 in DNA: TGTGCCAGCAGCTTCCAGCCGGGACTAGCGGGCGAAGAGCAGTTCTTC.

This rearrangement joins TRBV7-2 to TRBJ2-7; 10 nucleotides agree with TRBD2. Germline loops: CDR1 SGHTA, CDR2 FQGNSA. The CDR3 runs to 17 residues. V dropped 1 base and J dropped 2; count of bases not matched to a gene: 8. The CDR3 reads CASSLGILAGDPYEQYF. The CDR3 DNA follows: TGTGCCAGCAGCTTAGGGATCCTAGCGGGAGACCCCTACGAGCAGTACTTC.

This chain uses TRBV6-5 with TRBJ2-1; D is unresolved. This CDR3 contains 12 residues. Germline values: CDR1 MNHEY, CDR2 SVGAGI. The germline V and J ends were trimmed by 5 bases and 4 bases, with 6 bases remaining between them. The CDR3 spells CASSRRYNEQFF. CDR3 coding DNA: TGTGCCAGCAGTCGGAGATACAATGAGCAGTTCTTC.

The V and J genes are TRBV21-1 and TRBJ1-6; the table assigns TRBD1, which was not confirmed against the DNA. TRBV21-1 is marked as a pseudogene. CDR3 size: 18 residues. The CDR3 protein is CASSKAQGRSSYNSPLHF. The CDR3 DNA reads as TGTGCCAGCAGCAAGGCGCAGGGTCGAAGTTCCTATAATTCACCCCTCCACTTT.

The chain links TRBV5-6 to TRBJ1-3, with 7 bases that match TRBD1. The V gene end was trimmed by 1 base and the J gene end by 0 bases; junction bases not matched to a gene: 7. This CDR3 has 17 residues. The germline CDR1 and CDR2 sequences are SGHDT and YYEEEE. CDR3 loop: CASSLLTGTYSGNTIYF. In DNA form, the CDR3 reads TGTGCCAGCAGCTTGCTGACAGGGACCTACTCTGGAAACACCATATATTTT. Full variable domain (outside the CDR3, taken from reference TRBV5-6 and TRBJ1-3): DAGVTQSPTHLIKTRGQQVTLRCSPKSGHDTVSWYQQALGQGPQFIFQYYEEEERQRGNFPDRFSGHQFPNYSSELNVNALLLGDSALYLCASSLLTGTYSGNTIYFGEGSWLTVV.

The V and J genes are TRBV6-1 and TRBJ1-1; possibly TRBD1 for D (6 bases). Germline CDR1 reads MNHNS; CDR2 reads SASEGT. This CDR3 comprises 13 residues. The V gene lost 5 bases and the J gene lost 4 bases, with 11 bases spanning the gap. The CDR3 region is CASSTGQSTEAFF. In nucleotides, the CDR3 is TGTGCCAGCAGTACAGGGCAGAGCACTGAAGCTTTCTTT.

The rearrangement joins TRBV6-1 to TRBJ2-3; D gene unclear. The V gene's germline CDR1 is MNHNS and CDR2 SASEGT. Trimming stripped 2 bases from V and 6 bases from J, with 6 bases between. There are 12 residues in the CDR3. The CDR3 sequence: CASSEHRDTQYF. The CDR3 DNA follows: TGTGCCAGCAGTGAACACCGGGATACGCAGTATTTT.

The rearrangement links TRBV6-1 to TRBJ1-1, with 7 bases that match TRBD1. The J segment lost 3 bases and the V segment lost 6 bases, leaving 7 bases of the junction unmatched. The CDR3 extends over 14 amino acids. Germline V gene sequence: CDR1 MNHNS, CDR2 SASEGT. CDR3 bases: TGTGCCAGCAGCCTGTCAACAGGGGACACTGAAGCTTTCTTT. Translation: CASSLSTGDTEAFF.

The chain joins TRBV19 to TRBJ2-7; D is undetermined. The germline V gene has CDR1 LNHDA and CDR2 SQIVND (reference sequence). The V and J ends lost 6 bases and 0 bases respectively, with 12 bases between them. The CDR3 sequence is 14 residues long. Here the CDR3 reads CASSRVGSSYEQYF. In DNA, the CDR3 is TGTGCCAGTAGCCGAGTCGGTAGCTCCTACGAGCAGTACTTC.

Concerning this clone itself: Other DNA sequences of this sample code for an identical CDR3. V usage is TRBV5-1 and J usage is TRBJ1-3; 7 positions agree with TRBD1. Germline assignment: CDR1 SGHRS and CDR2 YFSETQ. Trimming cost V 2 bases and J 3 bases; bases outside gene matches: 2. CDR3 size: 14 residues. Here the CDR3 reads CASSLGTVGNTIYF. In DNA, the CDR3 is TGCGCCAGCAGCTTAGGGACAGTTGGAAACACCATATATTTT.

The chain combines TRBV23-1 with TRBJ2-1; 12 bases match TRBD2. TRBV23-1 qualifies as an ORF whose function is uncertain. J lost 6 bases, V lost 4 bases, and 1 base had no gene match. The CDR3 is 14 residues long. The CDR3 coding sequence is TGCGCCAGCAGTCCTAGCGGGGGGGGCAATGAGCAGTTCTTC. Its translation: CASSPSGGGNEQFF.

The V gene is TRBV6-5, the J gene TRBJ2-3; a possible D gene is TRBD2 (6 bases). Trimming left V 2 bases short and J 1 base short, with 7 bases between. CDR3 length equals 14 residues. The V gene's germline CDR1 is MNHEY and CDR2 SVGAGI. The CDR3 nucleotides read TGTGCCAGCAGTTACCGCGGGGGCACAGATACGCAGTATTTT. It encodes CASSYRGGTDTQYF.

This clone has more than one count but fewer than ten. V and J are TRBV7-2 and TRBJ2-7; D possibly corresponds to TRBD2 (6 bases). This CDR3 comprises 12 residues. Germline V gives CDR1 SGHTA, CDR2 FQGNSA. V shed 5 bases and J shed 7 bases, with 12 bases lying between them. As DNA, the CDR3 is TGTGCCAGCAGCCCCCCCGCGGGAGAGCAGTACTTC. This encodes CASSPPAGEQYF.

This chain uses TRBV7-9 with TRBJ2-7, with D tentatively TRBD2 (5 bases). Germline lookup yields CDR1 SEHNR and CDR2 FQNEAQ (reference sequence). The V gene lost 5 bases and the J gene lost 2 bases, with 19 bases spanning the gap. The CDR3 has 16 amino acids. The CDR3 nucleotides read TGTGCCAGCAGCCCCGCCTTCGGTGACTACGCCTACGAGCAGTACTTC. It translates to CASSPAFGDYAYEQYF.

This clone has a handful of counts. This rearrangement joins TRBV19 to TRBJ2-5; D is perhaps TRBD1 (6 bases). V lost 4 bases, J lost 6 bases, and 15 bases lay in between. Germline V gives CDR1 LNHDA, CDR2 SQIVND (reference sequence). The CDR3 is 14 amino acids. The CDR3: CASSSQGQWQTQYF. The CDR3, as DNA: TGTGCCAGTAGTAGCCAAGGACAGTGGCAGACCCAGTACTTC.

The chain employs TRBV7-8 and TRBJ2-7, with a possible D match to TRBD2 (6 bases). Trimming cost V 1 base and J 7 bases, with 11 bases left between them. The CDR3 spans 13 residues. Germline-derived CDR1 and CDR2 are SGHVS and FQNEAQ. The DNA for the CDR3 is TGTGCCAGCAGCTTAGGCGGGGAGCGGGAGCAGTACTTC. Residues: CASSLGGEREQYF.

The chain has TRBV27 and TRBJ2-5, with 10 bases matching TRBD1. Losses at the gene ends were 7 bases for V and 1 base for J; bases not matched to a gene: 9. The CDR3 covers 16 residues. Germline lookup yields CDR1 MNHEY and CDR2 SMNVEV (reference sequence). The CDR3 here is CASIQTGGAAQETQYF. The CDR3 DNA sequence: TGTGCCAGCATCCAGACAGGGGGCGCGGCCCAAGAGACCCAGTACTTC.

The chain joins TRBV27 to TRBJ1-1, with 8 bases aligning to TRBD1. Trimming cost V 5 bases and J 6 bases; bases outside gene matches: 8. The CDR3 sequence is 14 residues long. The germline gives CDR1 MNHEY, CDR2 SMNVEV (reference sequence). The CDR3 region is CASSANRGGAEAFF. The CDR3 DNA reads TGTGCCAGCAGTGCTAACAGGGGGGGCGCTGAAGCTTTCTTT.

The chain combines TRBV6-5 with TRBJ2-3, with 9 bases fitting TRBD2. From germline, CDR1 is MNHEY and CDR2 SVGAGI. V shed 5 bases and J 7 bases; nucleotides not matched to a gene: 7. This CDR3 has 14 amino acids. The chain's CDR3 is CASSPGLAMNTQYF. The CDR3 DNA reads as TGTGCCAGCAGTCCGGGACTAGCAATGAATACGCAGTATTTT.

The chain has TRBV15 and TRBJ2-3; TRBD2 agrees at 12 bases. The V segment lost 5 bases and the J segment 6 bases; nucleotides outside the gene matches: 6. The CDR3 spans 15 residues. Germline V gene sequence: CDR1 LNHNV, CDR2 YYDKDF (reference sequence). The CDR3 DNA sequence: TGTGCCACCAGCGGCCTAGCGGGGGGGAAGGATACGCAGTATTTT. It is translated as CATSGLAGGKDTQYF.

The genes are TRBV7-2 and TRBJ2-3, with 10 positions matching TRBD1. With 6 bases clipped from V and 1 base from J, the junction kept 7 bases outside the gene matches. The CDR3 covers 16 residues. Germline V gene sequence: CDR1 SGHTA, CDR2 FQGNSA. CDR3 protein: CASRRTGTGGTDTQYF. The DNA of the CDR3 is TGTGCCAGCAGAAGAACCGGGACAGGGGGCACAGATACGCAGTATTTT.

As regards this clone: Because it lacks the conserved phenylalanine or tryptophan at the end, this CDR3 is likely a read error. No DNA is shown, since the ends of the CDR3 on it are uncertain; the CDR3 is the one TCRdb lists. This rearrangement joins TRBV28 to TRBJ2-3; the table's D call TRBD2 went unverified against the DNA. The CDR3 length equals 12 residues, ends included. Germline CDR1 and CDR2: MDHEN and SYDVKM. CDR3 in amino acids: CARTCRLAGGED.

V gene TRBV7-9 combines with J gene TRBJ2-7, with 8 bases fitting TRBD1. Germline V gives CDR1 SEHNR, CDR2 FQNEAQ (reference sequence). CDR3 length equals 16 residues. The V gene end was trimmed by 5 bases and the J gene end by 0 bases; junction bases not matched to a gene: 9. DNA of the CDR3: TGTGCCAGCAGCAAACGGACAGGGTTTCGCTCCTACGAGCAGTACTTC. Translating it yields CASSKRTGFRSYEQYF.